These 14 T cell receptor beta chains originate from one sample sequenced in a study of blood T cells in healthy people across ages. A second PCR of about 7 to 12 cycles used a sample-barcoded 5' primer and a J-beta primer mix. One entry per CDR3 protein, called by TCRdb with MiXCR from the 5' RACE reads. The sample comprises 650,000 to 1,000,000 distinct CDR3 sequences, 36% of which are singletons, and 10% to 15% rests with the top ten. The sequencing input was blood. These receptors originate from a man between 18 and 35 years old in good health.

This clonotype was picked up many times. V is TRBV9 and J is TRBJ2-4; D may correspond to TRBD1 or TRBD2 (5 bases each). V lost 4 bases and J 5 bases, leaving 13 bases between the germline ends. Germline values: CDR1 SGDLS, CDR2 YYNGEE. The CDR3 runs 14 residues. The chain's CDR3 is CASSSWDGENIQYF. The CDR3 DNA follows: TGTGCCAGCAGCTCCTGGGACGGCGAAAACATTCAGTACTTC.

The V and J genes are TRBV6-5 and TRBJ2-7; no definite D call. The CDR3 extends over 13 amino acids. Looked up from germline, CDR1 is MNHEY and CDR2 is SVGAGI. V was clipped by 5 bases and J by 0 bases, with 8 bases between them. CDR3 nucleotides: TGTGCCAGCAGTGCCCCACCCTCCTACGAGCAGTACTTC. It codes for CASSAPPSYEQYF.

V and J are TRBV10-3 and TRBJ2-2, with 7 bases lining up with TRBD1. Trimming took 6 bases from V and 1 from J; bases not matched to a gene: 8. The CDR3 length is 16 residues. The germline gives CDR1 ENHRY, CDR2 SYGVKD. CDR3 residues: CAISTLGQENTGELFF. CDR3 coding DNA: TGTGCCATCAGCACCTTAGGACAGGAGAACACCGGGGAGCTGTTTTTT.

This clonotype appeared many times. The J gene is TRBJ1-5, the V gene TRBV7-8; the D gene is possibly TRBD1 (6 bases). The germline gives CDR1 SGHVS, CDR2 FQNEAQ. Trimming shortened V by 5 bases and J by 3 bases, and 14 bases separated the two germline ends. The CDR3 has 15 amino acids. This CDR3 reads CASSKVDSYNQPQHF. Written as DNA, the CDR3 is TGTGCCAGCAGCAAAGTGGACAGCTACAATCAGCCCCAGCATTTT.

The CDR3 region has the DNA TGTGCCAGCAGCTATACAGCTACCCGGACAGGAAAAAACATTCAGTACTTC. Its translation: CASSYTATRTGKNIQYF. The V and J genes are TRBV11-2 and TRBJ2-4; 7 bases are a match to TRBD1. Trimming cost V 4 bases and J 4 bases; bases outside gene matches: 13. The CDR3 totals 17 residues. The germline gives CDR1 SGHAT, CDR2 FQNNGV.

Comments on this clonotype: The junction differs from germline at one of its ends, possibly a read error. The rearrangement links TRBV20-1 to TRBJ2-1; possibly TRBD1 for D (5 bases). Germline V CDR1 and CDR2: DFQATT, SNEGSKA (reference sequence). This CDR3 has 13 residues. CDR3 protein: CSAQGAIPNKQFF. The CDR3 region has the DNA TGCAGTGCTCAAGGGGCCATACCCAATAAGCAGTTCTTC.

The rearrangement uses TRBV2 and TRBJ1-2; maybe TRBD1 (6 bases). In germline, CDR1 is SNHLY, CDR2 FYNNEI. The CDR3 sequence is 15 residues long. V was clipped by 2 bases and J by 7 bases, with 17 bases between them. The CDR3 region is CASSEPTGKGAGYTF. CDR3 nucleotide sequence: TGTGCCAGCAGTGAACCCACAGGGAAGGGAGCTGGCTACACCTTC.

This clonotype was found a few times. This rearrangement joins TRBV20-1 to TRBJ2-1, with TRBD2 matching 8 bases. The V gene end was trimmed by 1 base and the J gene end by 4 bases; junction bases not matched to a gene: 6. This CDR3 region has 15 residues. Germline assignment: CDR1 DFQATT and CDR2 SNEGSKA (reference sequence). CDR3 DNA: TGCAGTGCTAGAGGATCGGGGGGGGGATACAATGAGCAGTTCTTC. Translating it yields CSARGSGGGYNEQFF.

The sample holds many counts of this clonotype. The V gene is TRBV20-1, the J gene TRBJ1-2, with no clear D. The germline V gene has CDR1 DFQATT and CDR2 SNEGSKA (reference sequence). Trimming removed 8 bases at V and 8 bases at J, with 18 bases between. This CDR3 spans 12 amino acids. The CDR3 DNA sequence: TGCAGTCCGCGAGGTGGGGTAGACGGCTACACCTTC. This gives the protein CSPRGGVDGYTF.

Remarks on this clonotype: Compared with germline, one end of the junction differs, possibly owing to a read error. The genes are TRBV11-1 and TRBJ1-1; 7 nucleotides match TRBD1. CDR3 size: 12 residues. Germline V gene sequence: CDR1 SGHAT, CDR2 FQDESV (reference sequence). The CDR3 loop reads CVSSSGGAEAFF. The DNA of the CDR3 is TGTGTCAGCAGTTCAGGGGGAGCTGAAGCTTTCTTT.

At least ten counts were recorded for this clonotype. The chain uses TRBV20-1 and TRBJ2-1; 9 bases are a match to TRBD2. The CDR3 length is 16 residues. The germline V gene has CDR1 DFQATT and CDR2 SNEGSKA (reference sequence). The V segment lost 2 bases and the J segment 3 bases; nucleotides outside the gene matches: 8. This CDR3 is CSARPPGTSSYNEQFF. The CDR3, as DNA: TGCAGTGCTAGACCCCCCGGGACTAGCAGCTACAATGAGCAGTTCTTC.

This clonotype occurred a few times. The rearrangement joins TRBV12-3 or TRBV12-4 to TRBJ1-1; perhaps TRBD1 as D (5 bases). The CDR3 contains 14 residues. V shed 5 bases and J shed 1 base, with 11 bases lying between them. The DNA for the CDR3 is TGTGCCAGCAGTCCAGGGTTGTCGAACACTGAAGCTTTCTTT. It is translated as CASSPGLSNTEAFF.

The chain links TRBV13 to TRBJ2-1; perhaps TRBD2 as D (6 bases). The V gene lost 5 bases and the J gene lost 0 bases, with 14 bases spanning the gap. This CDR3 spans 16 amino acids. Per germline, CDR1 PRHDT and CDR2 FYEKMQ (reference sequence). The CDR3 loop is CASSLPAGSSYNEQFF. As DNA, the CDR3 is TGTGCCAGCAGCCTCCCCGCGGGAAGCTCCTACAATGAGCAGTTCTTC. Variable domain in full (rest from reference TRBV13 and TRBJ2-1): AAGVIQSPRHLIKEKRETATLKCYPIPRHDTVYWYQQGPGQDPQFLISFYEKMQSDKGSIPDRFSAQQFSDYHSELNMSSLELGDSALYFCASSLPAGSSYNEQFFGPGTRLTVL.

This clonotype was seen a handful of times. The chain couples TRBV6-2 or TRBV6-3 to TRBJ1-2; 10 positions match TRBD1. This CDR3 is 15 amino acids long. The germline V gene encodes CDR1 MNHEY and CDR2 SVGEGT. Unmatched junction bases numbered 12, after V lost 4 bases and J lost 10 bases. The CDR3 region has the DNA TGTGCCAGCAGTTCGTCGCCGGACAGGGGGTACCCCTACACCTTC. It specifies CASSSSPDRGYPYTF.